The 5 T cell receptor beta chains below come from one sample, sequenced in a study of cytomegalovirus exposure and HLA in healthy donors. The PCR contained 60 Vbeta and 13 Jbeta primers. Profiled with immunoSEQ multiplex PCR; TCRdb holds only in-frame clones, not every one. The sample carries approximately 72,000 clones, roughly 79% recorded once. Sequenced sample: PBMCs. The receptors originated from a male donor in good health and CMV-seropositive.

The chain combines TRBV30 with TRBJ2-2; TRBD2 matches 7 bases. The germline CDR1 and CDR2 sequences are GTSNPN and SVGIG (reference sequence). Losses at the gene ends were 2 bases for V and 6 bases for J; bases not matched to a gene: 6. This CDR3 spans 14 amino acids. CDR3 in DNA: TGTGCCTGGAGTAGTTTTGCGGGAGCCGGGGAGCTGTTTTTT. Translated, it gives CAWSSFAGAGELFF.

This chain links TRBV29-1 with TRBJ2-7; 9 bases are a match to TRBD1. The CDR3 extends over 15 amino acids. The ends lost 3 bases at V and 1 base at J; junction bases unmatched: 7. The germline CDR1 and CDR2 sequences are SQVTM and ANQGSEA. The CDR3 DNA reads TGCAGCGTTGAGACCACAGGGGGCAGGTCCTACGAGCAGTACTTC. This gives the protein CSVETTGGRSYEQYF.

This chain links TRBV29-1 with TRBJ2-7; 9 bases map to TRBD2. Germline CDR1 is SQVTM and CDR2 is ANQGSEA. V dropped 4 bases and J dropped 3; count of bases not matched to a gene: 7. The CDR3 is made up of 14 amino acids. CDR3 sequence reads: CSVGVRGRVYEQYF. For the CDR3, the DNA is TGCAGCGTTGGTGTTCGCGGGAGGGTCTACGAGCAGTACTTC.

The chain uses TRBV27 and TRBJ1-1; D may be TRBD1 (5 bases). The V and J ends lost 8 bases and 7 bases respectively, with 14 bases between them. The germline V gene has CDR1 MNHEY and CDR2 SMNVEV (reference sequence). The CDR3 runs 12 residues. CDR3: CASGPGGGEAFF. The DNA of the CDR3 is TGTGCCAGCGGCCCGGGGGGAGGTGAAGCTTTCTTT.

The genes are TRBV12-5 and TRBJ2-5; 8 bases are shared with TRBD2. The V gene end was trimmed by 5 bases and the J gene end by 1 base; junction bases not matched to a gene: 9. Germline V gene data show CDR1 as LGHNT and CDR2 as FRNRAP. The CDR3 is made up of 16 amino acids. The CDR3 loop reads CASGTDSGAFQETQYF. CDR3 DNA: TGTGCTAGTGGTACCGATAGCGGGGCATTCCAAGAGACCCAGTACTTC.